The 14 T cell receptor beta chains below all came from one sample that was sequenced in a study of T cell responses to AZD1222 COVID-19 vaccine. Some clones are missing from TCRdb's copy, which holds only in-frame ones; the method was immunoSEQ multiplex PCR. The table records over 90,000 clones, 90% to 95% of them present only once. Sequences were derived from peripheral blood, sampled on day 0 of AZD1222 vaccination. The receptors come from an adult in good health.

This chain uses TRBV28 with TRBJ2-5; TRBD1 is a possible D gene (5 bases). Trimming left V 2 bases short and J 5 bases short, with 12 bases between. The CDR3 runs 14 residues. Germline assignment: CDR1 MDHEN and CDR2 SYDVKM. CDR3 DNA: TGTGCCAGCAGTTTAAGGGGTAGTAGGGAGACCCAGTACTTC. Encoded protein: CASSLRGSRETQYF.

The genes are TRBV6-2 or TRBV6-3 and TRBJ1-5, with D maybe TRBD1 (6 bases). Germline CDR1 and CDR2: MNHEY and SVGEGT. V gave up 2 bases and J gave up 3 bases, with 8 bases separating them. The CDR3 contains 14 residues. CDR3 sequence reads: CASSYRQANQPQHF. The DNA for the CDR3 is TGTGCCAGCAGTTACCGACAGGCCAATCAGCCCCAGCATTTT.

The genes are TRBV24-1 and TRBJ1-2, with D uncertain. The CDR3 runs 12 residues. The ends were cut back, 7 bases at V and 3 bases at J, with 8 bases in the middle. CDR1 and CDR2 from the germline V gene are KGHDR and SFDVKD. Written as DNA, the CDR3 is TGTGCCACCAGCGGCAGCGACTATGGCTACACCTTC. It specifies CATSGSDYGYTF.

This clone is a singleton in its sample. The genes are TRBV4-1 and TRBJ2-2; D not certain. Per germline, CDR1 MGHRA and CDR2 YSYEKL. CDR3 length: 16 amino acids. Trimming took 0 bases from V and 5 from J, leaving 13 bases between them. Written as DNA, the CDR3 is TGCGCCAGCAGCCAAGATGGTCTAGTTGGTACCGGGGAGCTGTTTTTT. This codes for CASSQDGLVGTGELFF.

This chain uses TRBV7-2 with TRBJ2-5, with 7 bases matching TRBD2. Germline V gene lookup returns CDR1 SGHTA and CDR2 FQGNSA. J lost 5 bases, V lost 2 bases, and 8 bases had no gene match. This CDR3 region has 15 residues. The CDR3 region has the DNA TGTGCCAGCAGCTTACGAGGGCGGGAGTGGGAGACCCAGTACTTC. As protein: CASSLRGREWETQYF.

The chain uses TRBV14 and TRBJ2-7; possibly TRBD2 for D (5 bases). This CDR3 contains 15 residues. Trimming removed 2 bases from V and 2 bases from J, with 13 bases in between. Germline V gene data show CDR1 as SGHDN and CDR2 as FVKESK. CDR3 bases: TGTGCCAGCAGCCAATCTAGTGCGGGCGCCTACGAGCAGTACTTC. Translation: CASSQSSAGAYEQYF.

This rearrangement joins TRBV28 to TRBJ2-7, with D possibly being TRBD1 (6 bases). V was pared by 7 bases and J by 5 bases, with 12 bases between. Germline V gene sequence: CDR1 MDHEN, CDR2 SYDVKM. The CDR3 has 12 residues. This CDR3 is CASMRTAHEQYF. The CDR3 DNA sequence: TGTGCCAGCATGCGGACAGCCCACGAGCAGTACTTC.

This clone occurred a few times. The rearrangement uses TRBV2 and TRBJ2-7, with 10 bases matching TRBD2. The germline CDR1 and CDR2 sequences are SNHLY and FYNNEI. This CDR3 contains 14 residues. The ends lost 6 bases at V and 0 bases at J; junction bases unmatched: 2. CDR3 residues: CASRTSGLSYEQYF. As DNA, the CDR3 is TGTGCCAGCAGGACTAGCGGGCTCTCCTACGAGCAGTACTTC.

The chain couples TRBV30 to TRBJ1-1, with a tentative D call TRBD1 (5 bases). CDR3 length: 12 residues. With 5 bases removed from V and 2 bases from J, the gap between germline ends came to 9 bases. Germline CDR1 reads GTSNPN; CDR2 reads SVGIG (reference sequence). The CDR3 is CAWGHSNTEAFF. For the CDR3, the DNA is TGTGCCTGGGGACACAGTAACACTGAAGCTTTCTTT. Full variable domain (outside the CDR3, taken from reference TRBV30 and TRBJ1-1): SQTIHQWPATLVQPVGSPLSLECTVEGTSNPNLYWYRQAAGRGLQLLFYSVGIGQISSEVPQNLSASRPQDRQFILSSKKLLLSDSGFYLCAWGHSNTEAFFGQGTRLTVV.

This clone was seen more than once but under ten times. Written as DNA, the CDR3 is TGTGCCAGCAGCTTATCAGGGGCGGACGAGCAGTACTTC. Translating it yields CASSLSGADEQYF. The genes are TRBV11-3 and TRBJ2-7, with D maybe TRBD1 (6 bases). The CDR3 is made up of 13 amino acids. Trimming cost V 2 bases and J 5 bases, with 10 bases left between them. The germline V gene encodes CDR1 SGHNT and CDR2 YENEEA. Complete variable domain (other parts from reference TRBV11-3 and TRBJ2-7): EAGVVQSPRYKIIEKKQPVAFWCNPISGHNTLYWYLQNLGQGPELLIRYENEEAVDDSQLPKDRFSAERLKGVDSTLKIQPAELGDSAVYLCASSLSGADEQYFGPGTRLTVT.

This clone was seen just once. The gene calls are TRBV14 and TRBJ2-7; D is unresolved. The germline V gene encodes CDR1 SGHDN and CDR2 FVKESK. V was pared by 4 bases and J by 4 bases, with 11 bases between. The CDR3 loop spans 13 amino acids. The CDR3 DNA sequence: TGTGCCAGCAGCCCGTCAGTATTTTACGAGCAGTACTTC. It encodes CASSPSVFYEQYF.

This chain links TRBV7-2 with TRBJ2-7; 13 nucleotides align to TRBD2. CDR3 size: 16 residues. CDR1 is SGHTA and CDR2 is FQGNSA in the germline V gene. With 4 bases clipped from V and 2 bases from J, the junction kept 5 bases outside the gene matches. The CDR3 reads CASSSLGLAGAYEQYF. CDR3 DNA sequence: TGTGCCAGCAGCTCCCTCGGACTAGCGGGAGCCTACGAGCAGTACTTC. Combining the CDR3 with reference TRBV7-2 and TRBJ2-7 gives the whole variable domain GAGVSQSPSNKVTEKGKDVELRCDPISGHTALYWYRQSLGQGLEFLIYFQGNSAPDKSGLPSDRFSAERTGGSVSTLTIQRTQQEDSAVYLCASSSLGLAGAYEQYFGPGTRLTVT.

V is TRBV24-1 and J is TRBJ2-3; no reliable D call. Trimming took off 3 bases at V and 0 bases at J, with 6 bases between the two ends. CDR3 length: 14 residues. Per the germline V gene, CDR1 is KGHDR and CDR2 is SFDVKD. The CDR3 DNA follows: TGTGCCACCAGTGATATAGCAAGCACAGATACGCAGTATTTT. Translated: CATSDIASTDTQYF.

This clone was counted a single time. This CDR3 is also generated by other DNA sequences in the sample. V is TRBV27 and J is TRBJ1-6; D ambiguous. The CDR3 extends over 15 amino acids. The ends were cut back, 3 bases at V and 8 bases at J, with 14 bases in the middle. The germline V gene encodes CDR1 MNHEY and CDR2 SMNVEV (reference sequence). CDR3: CASSFHPGGDSPLHF. In DNA form, the CDR3 reads TGTGCCAGCAGTTTTCACCCAGGCGGGGATTCACCCCTCCACTTT.